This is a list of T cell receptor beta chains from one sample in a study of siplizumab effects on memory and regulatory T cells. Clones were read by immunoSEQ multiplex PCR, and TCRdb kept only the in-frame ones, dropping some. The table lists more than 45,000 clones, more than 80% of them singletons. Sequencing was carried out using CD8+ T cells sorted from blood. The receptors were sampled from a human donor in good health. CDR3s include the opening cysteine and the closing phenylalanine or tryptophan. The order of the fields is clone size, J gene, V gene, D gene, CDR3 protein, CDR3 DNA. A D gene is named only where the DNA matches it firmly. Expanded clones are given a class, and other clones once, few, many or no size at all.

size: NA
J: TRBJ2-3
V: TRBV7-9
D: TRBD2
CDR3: CASSPMTSGTDTQYF
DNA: TGTGCCAGCAGCCCCATGACTAGCGGAACAGATACGCAGTATTTT

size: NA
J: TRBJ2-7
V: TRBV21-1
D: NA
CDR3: CASTPGTSGKTYEQYF
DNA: TGTGCCAGCACCCCGGGGACTAGCGGGAAAACCTACGAGCAGTACTTC

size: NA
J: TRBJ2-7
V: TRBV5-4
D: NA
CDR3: CASSSRTGPVYEQYF
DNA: TGTGCCAGCAGCTCGCGGACTGGGCCCGTGTACGAGCAGTACTTC

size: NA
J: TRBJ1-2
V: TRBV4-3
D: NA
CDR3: CASSQASSGQGGYTF
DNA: TGCGCCAGCAGCCAAGCTTCTTCCGGGCAAGGAGGCTACACCTTC

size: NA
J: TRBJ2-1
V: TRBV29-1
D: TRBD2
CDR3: CSVIAGGGEQFF
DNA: TGCAGCGTTATAGCGGGAGGTGGTGAGCAGTTCTTC

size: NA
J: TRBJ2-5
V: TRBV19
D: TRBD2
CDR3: CASRLAGVETQYF
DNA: TGTGCCAGTAGACTAGCGGGAGTGGAGACCCAGTACTTC

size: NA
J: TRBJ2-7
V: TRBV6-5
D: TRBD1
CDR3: CASSLTGGRSYEQYF
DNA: TGTGCCAGCAGTTTAACAGGGGGCCGGTCCTACGAGCAGTACTTC

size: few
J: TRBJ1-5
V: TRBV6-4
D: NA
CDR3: CASSADSNQPQHF
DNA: TGTGCCAGCAGTGCGGATAGCAATCAGCCCCAGCATTTT

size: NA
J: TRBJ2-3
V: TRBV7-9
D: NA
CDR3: CASSLAPSADTQYF
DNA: TGTGCCAGCAGCTTAGCCCCCTCCGCAGATACGCAGTATTTT

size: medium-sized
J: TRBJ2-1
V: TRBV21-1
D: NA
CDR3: CASSGSGGSYNEQFF
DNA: TGTGCCAGCAGCGGTAGCGGAGGCTCCTACAATGAGCAGTTCTTC

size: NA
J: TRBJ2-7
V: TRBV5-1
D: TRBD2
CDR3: CASSVAGGHYEQYF
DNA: TGCGCCAGCAGCGTAGCGGGAGGGCATTACGAGCAGTACTTC

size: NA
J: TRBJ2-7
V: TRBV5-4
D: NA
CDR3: CASSWWGADYEQYF
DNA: TGTGCCAGCAGCTGGTGGGGGGCAGACTACGAGCAGTACTTC

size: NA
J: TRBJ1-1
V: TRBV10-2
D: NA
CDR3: CASSEGLNTEAFF
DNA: TGCGCCAGCAGTGAGGGATTGAACACTGAAGCTTTCTTT

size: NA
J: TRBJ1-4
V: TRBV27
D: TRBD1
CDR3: CASSPPGAGGLEKLFF
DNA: TGTGCCAGCAGCCCCCCTGGCGCAGGGGGCCTTGAAAAACTGTTTTTT

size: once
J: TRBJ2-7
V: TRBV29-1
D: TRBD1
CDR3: CSVEDRQGSGEQYF
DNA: TGCAGCGTTGAAGATCGACAGGGGTCCGGCGAGCAGTACTTC

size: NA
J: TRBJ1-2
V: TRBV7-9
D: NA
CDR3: CASSSQISSYTF
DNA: TGTGCCAGCAGCTCCCAGATAAGTAGCTACACCTTC

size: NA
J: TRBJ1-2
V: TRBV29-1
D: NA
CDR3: CSVEGGAEGYTF
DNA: TGCAGCGTTGAAGGGGGGGCGGAGGGCTACACCTTC

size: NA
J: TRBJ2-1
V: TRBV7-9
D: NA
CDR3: CASSWGETFNEQFF
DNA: TGTGCCAGCAGCTGGGGGGAAACTTTCAATGAGCAGTTCTTC

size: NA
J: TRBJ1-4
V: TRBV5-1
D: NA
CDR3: CASSVDIPATNEKLFF
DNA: TGCGCCAGCAGCGTGGACATACCGGCAACTAATGAAAAACTGTTTTTT

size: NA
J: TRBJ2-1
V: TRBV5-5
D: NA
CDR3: CASSFGNYNEQFF
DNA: TGTGCCAGCAGCTTTGGGAATTACAATGAGCAGTTCTTC

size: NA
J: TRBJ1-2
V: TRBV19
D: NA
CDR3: CASSIALTGQLPMGGYTF
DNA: TGTGCCAGTAGTATAGCCCTCACAGGCCAACTCCCTATGGGTGGCTACACCTTC

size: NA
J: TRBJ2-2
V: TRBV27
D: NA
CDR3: CGTGDPGTGELFF
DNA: TGTGGCACCGGAGACCCGGGGACCGGGGAGCTGTTTTTT

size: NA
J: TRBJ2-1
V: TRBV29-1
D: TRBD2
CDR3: CSVTTSGSYNEQFF
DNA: TGCAGCGTTACGACTAGCGGGTCCTACAATGAGCAGTTCTTC

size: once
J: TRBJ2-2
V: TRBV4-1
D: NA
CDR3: CASRQKAEKNTGELFF
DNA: TGCGCCAGCAGACAAAAAGCGGAGAAGAACACCGGGGAGCTGTTTTTT

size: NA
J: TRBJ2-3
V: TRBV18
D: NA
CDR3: CASSPPEGLTTDTQYF
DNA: TGTGCCAGCTCACCACCGGAGGGCCTGACCACAGATACGCAGTATTTT

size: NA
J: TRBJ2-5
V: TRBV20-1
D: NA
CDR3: CSARDHQTQYF
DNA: TGCAGTGCTAGAGATCATCAGACCCAGTACTTC